Each of the 20 T cell receptor beta chains below was sequenced from the same sample in a study of human T cells and chemical hapten exposure. TCRdb fed the RACE reads into MiXCR, producing one record per CDR3 protein. Of some 350,000 distinct CDR3 sequences listed, over 6% are singletons. Time point noted: patch test 2, 6 weeks after DPC sensitization. Indicated treatment: therapeutic diphenylcyclopropenone sensitization with weekly scalp DPC. Sequencing was performed on whole blood, taken in connection with sensitization to the hapten diphenylcyclopropenone (DPC). The receptors originated from a woman aged 18-35 years with alopecia areata. Some clones in this sample may be carry-over from other donors' samples.

This clonotype was recorded a few times. The chain links TRBV7-8 to TRBJ2-7; unclear D gene. The V gene lost 3 bases and the J gene lost 0 bases, with 6 bases spanning the gap. Germline V gene sequence: CDR1 SGHVS, CDR2 FQNEAQ. The CDR3 runs to 13 residues. In nucleotides, the CDR3 is TGTGCCAGCAGCTTCGGCAGCTCCTACGAGCAGTACTTC. Translating it yields CASSFGSSYEQYF.

This clonotype was detected ten times or more. This rearrangement joins TRBV5-5 to TRBJ2-1; D possibly corresponds to TRBD1 (8 bases). V lost 7 bases and J 10 bases, leaving 15 bases between the germline ends. The CDR3 totals 12 residues. Germline lookup yields CDR1 SGHKS and CDR2 YYEKEE (reference sequence). The CDR3 sequence: CASRLQGGEQFF. DNA of the CDR3: TGTGCCAGCCGCCTACAGGGGGGGGAGCAGTTCTTC.

The sample holds many counts of this clonotype. The CDR3 loop is CASSQERATNEKLFF. The CDR3 DNA is TGTGCCAGCAGCCAAGAAAGAGCAACTAATGAAAAACTGTTTTTT. V is TRBV4-2 and J is TRBJ1-4, with unresolved D. This CDR3 comprises 15 residues. The V gene lost 0 bases and the J gene lost 0 bases, with 5 bases spanning the gap. Germline CDR1 is LGHNA and CDR2 is YNFKEQ.

This clonotype occurred many times. V usage is TRBV5-1 and J usage is TRBJ1-1; a weak D match, TRBD1 (5 bases). The germline V and J ends were trimmed by 0 bases and 4 bases, with 13 bases remaining between them. Germline assignment: CDR1 SGHRS and CDR2 YFSETQ. The CDR3 contains 15 residues. The CDR3 DNA sequence: TGCGCCAGCAGCTTGGATTCCGGGGGAGTCACTGAAGCTTTCTTT. It translates to CASSLDSGGVTEAFF.

This clonotype came up many times. The V and J genes are TRBV5-6 and TRBJ1-5; D is unclear. Per germline, CDR1 SGHDT and CDR2 YYEEEE. This CDR3 is built from 12 residues. Trimming took 2 bases from V and 8 from J, leaving 8 bases between them. CDR3 in DNA: TGTGCCAGCAGCTTTCATGGCAAGCCCCAGCATTTT. Translation: CASSFHGKPQHF.

V and J are TRBV2 and TRBJ1-1; the match to TRBD1 covers 7 bases. The germline V gene encodes CDR1 SNHLY and CDR2 FYNNEI. V dropped 3 bases and J dropped 4; count of bases not matched to a gene: 8. This CDR3 has 15 residues. The CDR3 nucleotides read TGTGCCAGCAGTGAGGAGGGGGCATACGGCACTGAAGCTTTCTTT. Residues: CASSEEGAYGTEAFF.

At least ten counts were recorded for this clonotype. V is TRBV7-2 and J is TRBJ1-5; D may be TRBD1 (5 bases). The CDR3 is made up of 12 amino acids. Trimming stripped 0 bases from V and 15 bases from J, with 12 bases between. Per germline, CDR1 SGHTA and CDR2 FQGNSA. CDR3 bases: TGTGCCAGCAGCTTAGCGGGGGACGTGCCGCATTTT. Translated: CASSLAGDVPHF.

This clonotype was counted many times. This chain uses TRBV12-3 or TRBV12-4 with TRBJ1-2; 7 bases map to TRBD1. The CDR3 loop spans 18 amino acids. V lost 7 bases, J lost 2 bases, and 19 bases stayed unmatched. DNA for the CDR3: TGTGCCAGCACCACTATCGGAAGGGGCGGGACAGCAAACTATGGCTACACCTTC. It specifies CASTTIGRGGTANYGYTF.

This clonotype was counted between two and nine times. The rearrangement joins TRBV5-1 to TRBJ1-2, with no clear D. Germline V lookup: CDR1 SGHRS, CDR2 YFSETQ. The CDR3 has 17 residues. V shed 4 bases and J shed 4 bases, with 23 bases lying between them. The DNA of the CDR3 is TGCGCCAGCAGCATTACCGGCCCGGAGAGCCGCATCTATGGCTACACCTTC. Translation: CASSITGPESRIYGYTF. Full variable domain (rest looked up from reference TRBV5-1 and TRBJ1-2): KAGVTQTPRYLIKTRGQQVTLSCSPISGHRSVSWYQQTPGQGLQFLFEYFSETQRNKGNFPGRFSGRQFSNSRSEMNVSTLELGDSALYLCASSITGPESRIYGYTFGSGTRLTVV.

This clonotype was seen a handful of times. The CDR3 nucleotides read TGCAGTGCTAGGAGGACAGGGGCGAGCAATCAGCCCCAGCATTTT. Translation: CSARRTGASNQPQHF. The genes are TRBV20-1 and TRBJ1-5, with 9 nucleotides matching TRBD1. From germline, CDR1 is DFQATT and CDR2 SNEGSKA (reference sequence). The CDR3 is 15 amino acids. V was pared by 3 bases and J by 1 base, with 4 bases of the junction left unmatched.

This clonotype came up a few times. The chain is built from TRBV7-9 and TRBJ2-7, with D maybe TRBD2 (6 bases). The CDR3 consists of 15 residues. CDR1 and CDR2 from the germline V gene are SEHNR and FQNEAQ (reference sequence). The germline V and J ends were trimmed by 5 bases and 0 bases, with 14 bases remaining between them. CDR3 coding DNA: TGTGCCAGCAGCCCGGGACTTGACCTCTCCTACGAGCAGTACTTC. Protein: CASSPGLDLSYEQYF. Full variable domain (rest looked up from reference TRBV7-9 and TRBJ2-7): DTGVSQNPRHKITKRGQNVTFRCDPISEHNRLYWYRQTLGQGPEFLTYFQNEAQLEKSRLLSDRFSAERPKGSFSTLEIQRTEQGDSAMYLCASSPGLDLSYEQYFGPGTRLTVT.

This clonotype came up a few times. The chain joins TRBV20-1 to TRBJ2-3, with 11 nucleotides matching TRBD2. This CDR3 region has 15 residues. The V gene end was trimmed by 3 bases and the J gene end by 1 base; junction bases not matched to a gene: 3. Looked up from germline, CDR1 is DFQATT and CDR2 is SNEGSKA (reference sequence). CDR3: CSARLAGGRTDTQYF. The DNA for the CDR3 is TGCAGTGCTAGGTTAGCGGGGGGGCGCACAGATACGCAGTATTTT.

This clonotype has just a few counts. CDR3 coding DNA: TGCGCCAGCAGCCAAGATAGGAGGGGCGGAGATACGCAGTATTTT. This encodes CASSQDRRGGDTQYF. The chain combines TRBV4-3 with TRBJ2-3; TRBD2 is a possible D gene (6 bases). V lost 0 bases, J lost 5 bases, and 12 bases lay in between. The length of the CDR3 is 15 residues. CDR1 and CDR2 from the germline V gene are LGHNA and YSLEER.

This clonotype was observed many times. The rearrangement uses TRBV28 and TRBJ2-6, with 7 nucleotides matching TRBD1. The V and J ends lost 5 bases and 0 bases, in that order; junction bases with no gene match: 10. The CDR3 has 18 amino acids. Germline lookup yields CDR1 MDHEN and CDR2 SYDVKM. CDR3 residues: CASSPIPGTASGANVLTF. CDR3 DNA: TGTGCCAGCAGTCCGATCCCCGGGACAGCCTCTGGGGCCAACGTCCTGACTTTC. Full variable domain (missing parts from reference TRBV28 and TRBJ2-6): DVKVTQSSRYLVKRTGEKVFLECVQDMDHENMFWYRQDPGLGLRLIYFSYDVKMKEKGDIPEGYSVSREKKERFSLILESASTNQTSMYLCASSPIPGTASGANVLTFGAGSRLTVL.

The DNA for the CDR3 is TGCAGTGCCATCATATTGATCTACGAGCAGTACTTC. It specifies CSAIILIYEQYF. J is TRBJ2-7 and V is TRBV20-1, with D hard to call. The CDR3 length is 12 residues. Germline assignment: CDR1 DFQATT and CDR2 SNEGSKA (reference sequence). Trimming cost V 6 bases and J 3 bases, with 12 bases left between them.

There are a few counts of this clonotype. The chain joins TRBV6-6 to TRBJ2-3; D possibly uses TRBD1 or TRBD2 (6 bases each). Trimming pared 8 bases from V and 2 bases from J, leaving 14 bases between. The CDR3 covers 14 residues. The germline CDR1 and CDR2 sequences are MNHNY and SVGAGI (reference sequence). The CDR3 nucleotides read TGTGCCAGCCGCCTACGGGGGCCCACAGATACGCAGTATTTT. Its protein product is CASRLRGPTDTQYF.

The sample holds a few counts of this clonotype. V usage is TRBV3-1 and J usage is TRBJ2-1; 12 bases map to TRBD1. With 1 base clipped from V and 3 bases from J, the junction kept 10 bases outside the gene matches. CDR1 is LGHDT and CDR2 is YNNKEL in the germline V gene (reference sequence). The length of the CDR3 is 19 residues. The CDR3 protein is CASSQVGQGAHKSYNEQFF. CDR3 DNA: TGTGCCAGCAGCCAAGTGGGACAGGGGGCACACAAAAGCTACAATGAGCAGTTCTTC.

This clonotype appeared a few times. The V and J genes are TRBV12-3 or TRBV12-4 and TRBJ1-5; D ambiguous. The CDR3 consists of 13 residues. Trimming removed 2 bases at V and 4 bases at J, with 6 bases between. The CDR3 spells CASSLQWNQPQHF. As DNA, the CDR3 is TGTGCCAGCAGTTTACAGTGGAATCAGCCCCAGCATTTT.

This clonotype was counted many times. The chain combines TRBV12-3 or TRBV12-4 with TRBJ1-1; D is unresolved. V lost 3 bases to trimming and J lost 9 bases, with 14 bases between them. CDR3 length equals 13 residues. DNA for the CDR3: TGTGCCAGCAGTTTTAATTCGCAGAACAAAGCTTTCTTT. Protein sequence: CASSFNSQNKAFF.

The V gene is TRBV5-1, the J gene TRBJ1-1; 7 nucleotides match TRBD1. The CDR3 is 17 residues long. CDR1 and CDR2 from the germline V gene are SGHRS and YFSETQ. V was clipped by 5 bases and J by 2 bases; unmatched bases: 15. CDR3 in DNA: TGCGCCAGCAGGTTCGAACAAGGGGGCGACCTAAACACTGAAGCTTTCTTT. It codes for CASRFEQGGDLNTEAFF. The whole variable domain, filled in from reference TRBV5-1 and TRBJ1-1, reads KAGVTQTPRYLIKTRGQQVTLSCSPISGHRSVSWYQQTPGQGLQFLFEYFSETQRNKGNFPGRFSGRQFSNSRSEMNVSTLELGDSALYLCASRFEQGGDLNTEAFFGQGTRLTVV.